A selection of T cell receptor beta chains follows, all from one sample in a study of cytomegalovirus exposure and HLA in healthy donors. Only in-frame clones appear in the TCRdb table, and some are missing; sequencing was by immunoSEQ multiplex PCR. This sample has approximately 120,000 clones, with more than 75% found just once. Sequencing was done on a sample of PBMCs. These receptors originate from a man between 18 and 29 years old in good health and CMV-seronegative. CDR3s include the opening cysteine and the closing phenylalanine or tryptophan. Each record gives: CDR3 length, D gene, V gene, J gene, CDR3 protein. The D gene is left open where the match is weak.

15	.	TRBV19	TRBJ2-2	CASSIVSGNTGELFF
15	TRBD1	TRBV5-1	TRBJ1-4	CASSLMGQGGEKLFF
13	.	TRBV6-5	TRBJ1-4	CASGGAVNEKLFF
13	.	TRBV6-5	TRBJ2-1	CASSFQGSNEQFF
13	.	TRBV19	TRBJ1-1	CASSTPGYTEAFF
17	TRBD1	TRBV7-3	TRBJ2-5	CASSPGVATGALETQYF
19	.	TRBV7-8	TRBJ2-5	CASSLVIPTLRPVQETQYF
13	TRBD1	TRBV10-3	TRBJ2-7	CAISWDRAYEQYF
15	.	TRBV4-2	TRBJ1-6	CASSQKGLERSPLHF
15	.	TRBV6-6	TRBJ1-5	CASSYLEGADQPQHF
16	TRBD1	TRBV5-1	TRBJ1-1	CASSSGTGIPPSEAFF
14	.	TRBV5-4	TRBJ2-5	CASSGGDRQETQYF
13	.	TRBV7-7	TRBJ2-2	CASSRGNTGELFF
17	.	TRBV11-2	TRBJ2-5	CASRLTPLRGGPETQYF
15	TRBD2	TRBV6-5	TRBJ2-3	CASAAGTSGTDTQYF
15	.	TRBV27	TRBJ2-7	CASSSPGGPSYEQYF
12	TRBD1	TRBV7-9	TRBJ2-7	CASSSGQGKQYF
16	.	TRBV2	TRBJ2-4	CASSDGGLISKNIQYF